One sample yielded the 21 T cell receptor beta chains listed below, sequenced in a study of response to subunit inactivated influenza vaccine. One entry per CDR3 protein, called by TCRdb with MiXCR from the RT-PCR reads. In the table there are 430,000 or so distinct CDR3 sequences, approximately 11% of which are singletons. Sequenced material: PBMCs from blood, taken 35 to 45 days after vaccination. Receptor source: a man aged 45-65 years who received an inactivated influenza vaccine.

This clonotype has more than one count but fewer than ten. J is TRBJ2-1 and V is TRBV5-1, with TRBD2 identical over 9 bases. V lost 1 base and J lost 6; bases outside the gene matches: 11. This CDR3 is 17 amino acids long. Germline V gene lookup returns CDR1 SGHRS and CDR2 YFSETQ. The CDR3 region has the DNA TGCGCCAGCAGCTTGTCGGGACTAGCCAGTTTAGGCAATGAGCAGTTCTTC. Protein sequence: CASSLSGLASLGNEQFF.

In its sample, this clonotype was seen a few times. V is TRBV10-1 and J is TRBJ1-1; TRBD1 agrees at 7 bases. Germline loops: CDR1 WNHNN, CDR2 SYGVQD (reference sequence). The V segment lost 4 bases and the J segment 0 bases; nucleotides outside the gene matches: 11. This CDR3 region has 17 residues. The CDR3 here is CASSGTWTGKMNTEAFF. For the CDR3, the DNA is TGCGCCAGCAGTGGGACCTGGACAGGCAAAATGAACACTGAAGCTTTCTTT.

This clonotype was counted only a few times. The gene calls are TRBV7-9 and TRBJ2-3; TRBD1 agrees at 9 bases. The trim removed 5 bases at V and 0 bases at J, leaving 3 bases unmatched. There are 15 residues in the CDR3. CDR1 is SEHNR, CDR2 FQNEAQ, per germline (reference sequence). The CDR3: CASSATGGSTDTQYF. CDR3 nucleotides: TGTGCCAGCAGCGCCACAGGGGGCAGCACAGATACGCAGTATTTT. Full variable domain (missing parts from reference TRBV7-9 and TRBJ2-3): DTGVSQNPRHKITKRGQNVTFRCDPISEHNRLYWYRQTLGQGPEFLTYFQNEAQLEKSRLLSDRFSAERPKGSFSTLEIQRTEQGDSAMYLCASSATGGSTDTQYFGPGTRLTVL.

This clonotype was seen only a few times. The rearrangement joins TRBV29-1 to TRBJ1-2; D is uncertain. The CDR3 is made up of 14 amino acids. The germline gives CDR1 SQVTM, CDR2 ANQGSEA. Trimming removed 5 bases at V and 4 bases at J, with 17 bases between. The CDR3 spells CSVSRSPTSYGYTF. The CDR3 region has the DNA TGCAGCGTTAGCCGGTCCCCGACTAGCTATGGCTACACCTTC. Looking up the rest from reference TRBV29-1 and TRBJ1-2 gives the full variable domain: SAVISQKPSRDICQRGTSLTIQCQVDSQVTMMFWYRQQPGQSLTLIATANQGSEATYESGFVIDKFPISRPNLTFSTLTVSNMSPEDSSIYLCSVSRSPTSYGYTFGSGTRLTVV.

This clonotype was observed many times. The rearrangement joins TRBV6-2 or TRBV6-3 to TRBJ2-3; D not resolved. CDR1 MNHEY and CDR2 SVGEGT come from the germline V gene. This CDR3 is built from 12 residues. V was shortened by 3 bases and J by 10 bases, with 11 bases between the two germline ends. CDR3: CASSYDPSAQYF. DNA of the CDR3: TGTGCCAGCAGTTATGACCCGTCTGCGCAGTATTTT.

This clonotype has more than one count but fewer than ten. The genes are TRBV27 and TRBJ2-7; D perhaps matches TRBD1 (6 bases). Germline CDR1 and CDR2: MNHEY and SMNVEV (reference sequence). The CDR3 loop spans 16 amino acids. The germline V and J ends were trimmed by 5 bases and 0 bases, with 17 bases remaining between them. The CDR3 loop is CASSPLGEGVSYEQYF. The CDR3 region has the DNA TGTGCCAGCAGTCCCCTGGGCGAGGGGGTCTCCTACGAGCAGTACTTC.

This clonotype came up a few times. The CDR3 nucleotides read TGTGCCAGCAGCCCCCCCCGGAATTGGGACTTCTACGAGCAGTACTTC. Its translation: CASSPPRNWDFYEQYF. The rearrangement links TRBV6-2 or TRBV6-3 to TRBJ2-7; D possibly corresponds to TRBD2 (6 bases). The CDR3 contains 16 residues. In germline, CDR1 is MNHEY, CDR2 SVGEGT. Trimming took 6 bases from V and 3 from J, leaving 21 bases between them.

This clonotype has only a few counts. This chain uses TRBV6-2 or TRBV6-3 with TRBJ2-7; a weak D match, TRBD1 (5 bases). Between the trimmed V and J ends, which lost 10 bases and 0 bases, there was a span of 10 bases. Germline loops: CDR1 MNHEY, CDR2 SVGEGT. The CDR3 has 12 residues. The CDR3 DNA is TGTGCCATCGGACACCCCTCCTACGAGCAGTACTTC. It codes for CAIGHPSYEQYF.

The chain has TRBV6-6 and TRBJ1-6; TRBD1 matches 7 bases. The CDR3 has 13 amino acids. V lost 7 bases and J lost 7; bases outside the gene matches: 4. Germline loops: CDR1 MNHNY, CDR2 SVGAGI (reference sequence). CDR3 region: CASTGQANSPLHF. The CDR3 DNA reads TGTGCCAGCACTGGACAGGCGAATTCACCCCTCCACTTT.

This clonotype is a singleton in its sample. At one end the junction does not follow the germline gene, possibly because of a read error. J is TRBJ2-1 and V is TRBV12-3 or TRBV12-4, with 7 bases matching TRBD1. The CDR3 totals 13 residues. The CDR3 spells CTSSLTGYNEQFF. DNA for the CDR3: TGTACCAGCAGTTTGACAGGGTACAATGAGCAGTTCTTC.

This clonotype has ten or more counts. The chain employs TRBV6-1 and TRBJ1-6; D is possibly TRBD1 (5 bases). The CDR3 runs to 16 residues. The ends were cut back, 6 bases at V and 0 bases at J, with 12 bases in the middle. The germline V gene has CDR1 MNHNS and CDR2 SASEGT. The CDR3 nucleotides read TGTGCCAGCAGCCGGGACGTAAGCTCCTATAATTCACCCCTCCACTTT. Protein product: CASSRDVSSYNSPLHF.

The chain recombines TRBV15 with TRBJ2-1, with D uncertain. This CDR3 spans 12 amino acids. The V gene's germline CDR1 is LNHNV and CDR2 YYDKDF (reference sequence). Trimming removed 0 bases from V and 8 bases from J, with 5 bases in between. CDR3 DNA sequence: TGTGCCACCAGCAGAGAAGGTCATGAGCAGTTCTTC. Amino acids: CATSREGHEQFF. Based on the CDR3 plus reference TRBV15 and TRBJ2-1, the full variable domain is DAMVIQNPRYQVTQFGKPVTLSCSQTLNHNVMYWYQQKSSQAPKLLFHYYDKDFNNEADTPDNFQSRRPNTSFCFLDIRSPGLGDTAMYLCATSREGHEQFFGPGTRLTVL.

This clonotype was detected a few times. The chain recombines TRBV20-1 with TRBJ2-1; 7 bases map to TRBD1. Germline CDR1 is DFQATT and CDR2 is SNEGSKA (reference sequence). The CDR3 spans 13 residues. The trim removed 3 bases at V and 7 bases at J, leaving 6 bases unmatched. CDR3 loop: CSARTGWRNEQFF. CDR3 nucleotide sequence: TGCAGTGCTAGGACAGGGTGGAGGAATGAGCAGTTCTTC.

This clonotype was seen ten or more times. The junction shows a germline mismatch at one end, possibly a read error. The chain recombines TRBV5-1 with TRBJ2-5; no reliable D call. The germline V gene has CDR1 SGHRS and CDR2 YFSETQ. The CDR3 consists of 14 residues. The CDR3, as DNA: TGTGCCAGCAGTTTAGTAGGATCCCAAGAGACCCAGTACTTC. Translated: CASSLVGSQETQYF.

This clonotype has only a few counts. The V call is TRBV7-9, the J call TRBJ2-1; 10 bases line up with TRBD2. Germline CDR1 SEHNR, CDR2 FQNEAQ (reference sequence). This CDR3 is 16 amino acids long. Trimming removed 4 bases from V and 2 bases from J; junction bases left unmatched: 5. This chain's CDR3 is CASSSAGGGTYNEQFF. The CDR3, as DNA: TGTGCCAGCAGCTCAGCGGGAGGGGGCACCTACAATGAGCAGTTCTTC.

As DNA, the CDR3 is TGTGCCAGCAGCTTAGTAAGGACTAGCGGGCACCATCTCAATGAGCAGTTCTTC. It codes for CASSLVRTSGHHLNEQFF. The J gene is TRBJ2-1, the V gene TRBV11-1; 11 nucleotides agree with TRBD2. V lost 1 base and J lost 6; bases outside the gene matches: 11. There are 18 residues in the CDR3. The germline CDR1 and CDR2 sequences are SGHAT and FQDESV (reference sequence).

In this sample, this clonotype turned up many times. CDR3 sequence reads: CASSHSTGASYNEQFF. CDR3 sequence (DNA): TGCGCCAGCAGCCACTCGACAGGGGCCTCCTACAATGAGCAGTTCTTC. This chain joins TRBV4-3 and TRBJ2-1, with 8 bases identical to TRBD1. Germline V CDR1 and CDR2: LGHNA, YSLEER. This CDR3 has 16 residues. The ends lost 3 bases at V and 0 bases at J; junction bases unmatched: 4.

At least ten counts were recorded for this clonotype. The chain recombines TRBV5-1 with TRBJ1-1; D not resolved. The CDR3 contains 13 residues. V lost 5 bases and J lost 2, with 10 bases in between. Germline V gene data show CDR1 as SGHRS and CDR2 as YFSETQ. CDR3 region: CASRLGFNTEAFF. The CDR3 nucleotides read TGCGCCAGCAGACTAGGATTTAACACTGAAGCTTTCTTT. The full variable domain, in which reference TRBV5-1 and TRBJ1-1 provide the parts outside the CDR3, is KAGVTQTPRYLIKTRGQQVTLSCSPISGHRSVSWYQQTPGQGLQFLFEYFSETQRNKGNFPGRFSGRQFSNSRSEMNVSTLELGDSALYLCASRLGFNTEAFFGQGTRLTVV.

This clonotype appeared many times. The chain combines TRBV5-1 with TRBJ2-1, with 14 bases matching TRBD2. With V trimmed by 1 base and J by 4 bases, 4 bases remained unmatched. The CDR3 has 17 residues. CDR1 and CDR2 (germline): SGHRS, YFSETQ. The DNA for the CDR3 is TGCGCCAGCAGCTTGCGACTAGCGGGAGGGACTTACAATGAGCAGTTCTTC. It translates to CASSLRLAGGTYNEQFF. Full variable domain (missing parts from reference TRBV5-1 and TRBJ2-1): KAGVTQTPRYLIKTRGQQVTLSCSPISGHRSVSWYQQTPGQGLQFLFEYFSETQRNKGNFPGRFSGRQFSNSRSEMNVSTLELGDSALYLCASSLRLAGGTYNEQFFGPGTRLTVL.

The CDR3 reads CSAGEGRGAFTDTQYF. The CDR3 coding sequence is TGCAGTGCCGGCGAGGGGCGCGGAGCGTTCACAGATACGCAGTATTTT. The chain uses TRBV20-1 and TRBJ2-3, with D perhaps assigned TRBD1 or TRBD2 (5 bases each). The germline V gene encodes CDR1 DFQATT and CDR2 SNEGSKA (reference sequence). This CDR3 has 16 residues. Trimming removed 6 bases at V and 2 bases at J, with 21 bases between.

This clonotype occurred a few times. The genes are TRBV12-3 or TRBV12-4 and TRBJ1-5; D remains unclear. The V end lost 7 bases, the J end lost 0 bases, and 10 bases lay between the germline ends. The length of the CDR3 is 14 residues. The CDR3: CASKDGNSNQPQHF. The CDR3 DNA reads TGTGCCAGCAAGGATGGGAATAGCAATCAGCCCCAGCATTTT.